This paragraph covers one T cell receptor beta chain sequence. Antigen: not known. This sample is drawn from a study of shared clonotypes between healthy human individuals. Study as a whole: Researchers assigned three CD4 naive, three CD4 memory, two CD8 naive and one CD8 memory plate to each donor. Study-wide points: All-four-donor shared clonotypes had higher generation probabilities than non-shared clonotypes did. The expectation was that sequencing depth would affect clonotype sharing among donors.

TCRdb's table, derived via immunoSEQ multiplex PCR, lists solely in-frame clones and lacks some. In the table there are under 850,000 clones, over 60% of which are singletons. Trimming stripped 3 bases from V and 5 bases from J, with 10 bases between. The CDR3 length is 12 residues. Germline V lookup: CDR1 SQVTM, CDR2 ANQGSEA. The receptor was isolated from a woman in her 30s in good health. This rearrangement joins TRBV29-1 to TRBJ2-5; D is ambiguous. The sample was memory CD4+ T cells sorted from blood. Subset indicated: CD45RA-negative fraction. CDR3 loop: CSVEPARETQYF. As DNA, the CDR3 is TGCAGCGTTGAGCCCGCCCGCGAGACCCAGTACTTC.